A single sample is the source of the 11 T cell receptor beta chains below, sequenced in a study of T cell changes during pregnancy in multiple sclerosis. Clones were sequenced by immunoSEQ multiplex PCR, and TCRdb holds only the in-frame ones, with some missing. Among fewer than 35,000 clones listed, 90% were seen once. The specimen comprised CD4+ T cells from peripheral blood mononuclear cells, sampled in the third trimester of pregnancy. The receptors originated from a female donor in good health, enrolled as a control in a pregnancy study.

This clone showed up just once. This chain links TRBV6-5 with TRBJ2-1; TRBD2 is a possible D gene (6 bases). The V end lost 2 bases, the J end lost 11 bases, and 16 bases lay between the germline ends. Per the germline V gene, CDR1 is MNHEY and CDR2 is SVGAGI. This CDR3 region has 14 residues. The CDR3 DNA reads as TGTGCCAGCAGTTACGGGGAGGTTTTCGGCCAGCAGTTCTTC. Translation gives CASSYGEVFGQQFF.

This chain uses TRBV9 with TRBJ1-2, with D maybe TRBD1 (6 bases). The V end lost 0 bases, the J end lost 5 bases, and 17 bases lay between the germline ends. Per the germline V gene, CDR1 is SGDLS and CDR2 is YYNGEE. The CDR3 covers 16 residues. CDR3 bases: TGTGCCAGCAGCGTAGGAGGCAGGACAGAGGCGTATGGCTACACCTTC. Translated: CASSVGGRTEAYGYTF.

The chain couples TRBV15 to TRBJ2-3; 7 bases match TRBD2. CDR3 length equals 14 residues. Trimming took 0 bases from V and 6 from J; bases not matched to a gene: 3. Germline values: CDR1 LNHNV, CDR2 YYDKDF (reference sequence). CDR3 in amino acids: CATSRDIGGDTQYF. CDR3 DNA: TGTGCCACCAGCAGAGATATCGGGGGGGATACGCAGTATTTT.

The chain employs TRBV19 and TRBJ1-2, with TRBD1 identical over 7 bases. With 2 bases clipped from V and 1 base from J, the junction kept 10 bases outside the gene matches. The CDR3 has 17 amino acids. The germline gives CDR1 LNHDA, CDR2 SQIVND (reference sequence). CDR3 bases: TGTGCCAGTAGTATATGGGCCCCAGGGGGTGGTAACTATGGCTACACCTTC. Translation: CASSIWAPGGGNYGYTF.

The chain employs TRBV12-5 and TRBJ1-1, with D unresolved. V was shortened by 0 bases and J by 0 bases, with 17 bases between the two germline ends. The germline gives CDR1 LGHNT, CDR2 FRNRAP. This CDR3 comprises 18 residues. The DNA of the CDR3 is TGTGCTAGTGGTTTGGTACTAGGCGGACTCGCAATGAACACTGAAGCTTTCTTT. Translated: CASGLVLGGLAMNTEAFF.

The CDR3 protein is CASSAASGSADTQYF. The CDR3 bases are TGTGCCAGCAGTGCGGCTAGCGGGAGTGCAGATACGCAGTATTTT. The genes are TRBV6-4 and TRBJ2-3; 10 bases fit TRBD2. Trimming removed 4 bases from V and 4 bases from J; junction bases left unmatched: 5. The length of the CDR3 is 15 residues. Germline loops: CDR1 MRHNA, CDR2 SNTAGT.

The CDR3 nucleotides read TGCGCCAGCAGCCAAGAGGGTAACAGGGACCCTCTATGGGGCTACACCTTC. This codes for CASSQEGNRDPLWGYTF. V is TRBV4-3 and J is TRBJ1-2; perhaps TRBD1 as D (6 bases). Germline loops: CDR1 LGHNA, CDR2 YSLEER. The CDR3 contains 17 residues. The V end lost 0 bases, the J end lost 8 bases, and 22 bases lay between the germline ends.

CDR3 in amino acids: CASSVAVGTTGELFF. The CDR3 nucleotides are TGTGCCAGCAGCGTAGCGGTAGGGACTACCGGGGAGCTGTTTTTT. The chain employs TRBV9 and TRBJ2-2; D perhaps matches TRBD2 (6 bases). Germline CDR1 and CDR2: SGDLS and YYNGEE. The V gene lost 0 bases and the J gene lost 5 bases, with 11 bases spanning the gap. This CDR3 region has 15 residues.

The chain combines TRBV2 with TRBJ1-1; D is perhaps TRBD1 (5 bases). The ends were cut back, 4 bases at V and 1 base at J, with 19 bases in the middle. The CDR3 runs 17 residues. The germline gives CDR1 SNHLY, CDR2 FYNNEI. The DNA for the CDR3 is TGTGCCAGCAGTGTGCCTTTGGTTCGGCAGGGGAACACTGAAGCTTTCTTT. It yields the protein CASSVPLVRQGNTEAFF.

The chain recombines TRBV5-1 with TRBJ1-2; 10 nucleotides match TRBD1. From germline, CDR1 is SGHRS and CDR2 YFSETQ. This CDR3 spans 15 amino acids. Trimming cost V 3 bases and J 8 bases; bases outside gene matches: 10. The CDR3 reads CASSSPTGTGAGYTF. The CDR3 DNA follows: TGCGCCAGCAGCTCCCCGACCGGGACAGGGGCCGGCTACACCTTC. Combining the CDR3 with reference TRBV5-1 and TRBJ1-2 gives the whole variable domain KAGVTQTPRYLIKTRGQQVTLSCSPISGHRSVSWYQQTPGQGLQFLFEYFSETQRNKGNFPGRFSGRQFSNSRSEMNVSTLELGDSALYLCASSSPTGTGAGYTFGSGTRLTVV.

The rearrangement links TRBV7-8 to TRBJ1-1; no clear D. Trimming took off 5 bases at V and 4 bases at J, with 8 bases between the two ends. The CDR3 has 12 amino acids. The germline CDR1 and CDR2 sequences are SGHVS and FQNEAQ. CDR3 amino acids: CASSPESTEAFF. The CDR3 nucleotides read TGTGCCAGCAGCCCGGAGAGCACTGAAGCTTTCTTT. The full variable domain, in which reference TRBV7-8 and TRBJ1-1 provide the parts outside the CDR3, is GAGVSQSPRYKVAKRGQDVALRCDPISGHVSLFWYQQALGQGPEFLTYFQNEAQLDKSGLPSDRFFAERPEGSVSTLKIQRTQQEDSAVYLCASSPESTEAFFGQGTRLTVV.